What follows describes a single T cell receptor beta chain. These data belong to a study of blood T cell repertoires in COVID-19. Background on the study: Samples of COVID-19 (acute and convalescent) were obtained from the United States, Italy and Spain.

In the source study's methods: Amplification of reference gene primers was used by the study to estimate nucleated cell counts. Assay used: immunoSEQ multiplex PCR; TCRdb lists only in-frame clones, some missing. The D gene and trimming were derived from the DNA, and the V and J assignments and clone size from that table. This sample has about 360,000 clones, with around 86% found just once. Trimming at V came to 5 bases and at J to 1 base, leaving 6 bases not matched to a gene. The germline CDR1 and CDR2 sequences are SGHVS and FQNEAQ. The CDR3 has 17 residues. The chain couples TRBV7-8 to TRBJ2-1; 12 bases line up with TRBD2. Sequenced: peripheral blood. The clonotype was recovered from a human donor in a cohort sampled during active COVID-19. CDR3 region: CASSTGLAGVSYNEQFF. Written as DNA, the CDR3 is TGTGCCAGCAGCACGGGACTAGCGGGCGTATCCTACAATGAGCAGTTCTTC. The variable domain in full, with the rest retrieved from reference TRBV7-8 and TRBJ2-1, is GAGVSQSPRYKVAKRGQDVALRCDPISGHVSLFWYQQALGQGPEFLTYFQNEAQLDKSGLPSDRFFAERPEGSVSTLKIQRTQQEDSAVYLCASSTGLAGVSYNEQFFGPGTRLTVL.